Detailed here is one TCR beta chain. What it binds is not known. The CDR3 is 15 amino acids. V lost 1 base to trimming and J lost 2 bases, with 12 bases between them. Germline V gives CDR1 MGHRA, CDR2 YSYEKL. The sample, about 9.2 milliliters of peripheral blood, was drawn from each donor. The sample is drawn from a study of blood T cells in healthy people across ages. General study points: Strong correlation existed between TCR beta diversity and naive T cell percentage. The recorded TCR beta diversity per million T cells decreased in a roughly linear manner with age.

A J-beta primer mix and a sample-barcoded 5' primer were used in a second PCR of about 7 to 12 cycles. TCRdb itself ran the 5' RACE reads through MiXCR, one entry per CDR3 protein. The repertoire consists of about 1.6 million distinct CDR3 sequences, with about 32% occurring once and the leading ten covering approximately 11%. The source material was blood. This chain links TRBV4-1 with TRBJ2-7; no clear D gene. This sequence originates from a woman aged 30 to 39 in good health. CDR3 in DNA: TGCGCCAGCAGCCAAGCTCCCGTCGGTACCTACGAGCAGTACTTC. It is translated as CASSQAPVGTYEQYF.